This TCR beta chain was retrieved from a study of T cells in tuberculosis. Turning to the study itself: CD1B tetramers identified T cells specific for mycobacterial lipid GMM.

CDR1 and CDR2 (germline): GTSNPN, SVGIG (reference sequence). Trimming stripped 4 bases from V and 2 bases from J, with 18 bases between. This CDR3 has 15 amino acids. Assay used: immunoSEQ multiplex PCR; TCRdb lists only in-frame clones, some missing. This sample has 30,000 to 40,000 clones, with 90% to 95% found just once. Time point defined: new active TB diagnosis, blood taken before or within 7 days of starting treatment. J is TRBJ2-7 and V is TRBV30; possible D gene TRBD2, 7 bases. This TCR was recovered from an adult with tuberculosis. Sequencing used PBMCs, obtained at tuberculosis diagnosis. CDR3 coding DNA: TGTGCCTGGAACATAAAGCGGGACACCCCCTACGAGCAGTACTTC. This encodes CAWNIKRDTPYEQYF.